Listed below are T cell receptor beta chains from one sample, sequenced in a study of blood T cell repertoires in COVID-19. Data came from immunoSEQ multiplex PCR; TCRdb stores just in-frame clones and leaves some out. Counted here are 200,000 to 250,000 clones, around 80% occurring once; the ten biggest clones make up roughly 6%. Sequencing used peripheral blood. The receptors originated from a woman in her 70s with acute or convalescent COVID-19. The CDR3 runs from the conserved cysteine through the conserved F or W. Each record gives: D gene, J gene, V gene, clone size, CDR3 DNA, CDR3 protein. The D gene is left open where the match is weak. Some rows mark clone size as missing; the rest say once, few, many or name a class of expanded clone.

>TRBD1|TRBJ1-3|TRBV13|few
TGTGCCAGCAGCCGACGGACAGGGGGCAGTTCTGGAAACACCATATATTTT
CASSRRTGGSSGNTIYF
>-|TRBJ1-6|TRBV30|few
TGTGCCTGGAGTGTACTAGGGGGAGGGTCACCCCTCCACTTT
CAWSVLGGGSPLHF
>-|TRBJ1-2|TRBV2|-
TGTGCCAGCAGAATGGACAATTCGGGCTATGGCTACACCTTC
CASRMDNSGYGYTF
>TRBD1|TRBJ2-5|TRBV10-1|-
TGCGCCAGCAGCAATGACAGGGACCAAGAGACCCAGTACTTC
CASSNDRDQETQYF
>-|TRBJ1-2|TRBV2|-
TGTGCCAGCAGTGAAGCGTTAGCCCGGAAGGGCTACACCTTC
CASSEALARKGYTF
>-|TRBJ1-1|TRBV10-3|-
TGTGCCATCAGTGAGTCAGTAGTGAACACTGAAGCTTTCTTT
CAISESVVNTEAFF
>-|TRBJ1-3|TRBV20-1|-
TGCAGTGCTAGTCGCGGGCAGCTCTCTGGAAACACCATATATTTT
CSASRGQLSGNTIYF
>TRBD1|TRBJ1-1|TRBV29-1|-
TGCAGCACCAGACAGGGGGCGAACACTGAAGCTTTCTTT
CSTRQGANTEAFF
>-|TRBJ2-7|TRBV5-1|once
TGCGCCAGCAGCTCCTCCGGGGACTACGAGCAGTACTTC
CASSSSGDYEQYF
>-|TRBJ1-4|TRBV3-1/TRBV3-2|-
TGTGCCAGCAGCCAAGGAAGGGGCACTAATGAAAAACTGTTTTTT
CASSQGRGTNEKLFF
>TRBD1|TRBJ2-5|TRBV19|-
TGTGCCAGTAGTCCCAGGACAGGGGTCCAAGAGACCCAGTACTTC
CASSPRTGVQETQYF
>TRBD2|TRBJ2-1|TRBV6-6|-
TGTGCCAGCAGTTACCGGACTAGCAAGGGGGAGCAGTTCTTC
CASSYRTSKGEQFF
>TRBD1|TRBJ1-1|TRBV14|-
TGTGCCAGCAGCTCCCTTCTGGGGCGGGACAGATCTGAAGCTTTCTTT
CASSSLLGRDRSEAFF
>TRBD1|TRBJ2-7|TRBV10-3|once
TGTGCCATCAGTGGACAGGGGGCGTACGAGCAGTACTTC
CAISGQGAYEQYF
>TRBD2|TRBJ2-6|TRBV15|-
TGTGCCACCAGTTACATGGGGGGGAACTCTGGGGCCAACGTCCTGACTTTC
CATSYMGGNSGANVLTF
>TRBD2|TRBJ2-1|TRBV11-2|-
TGTGCCAGCAGCTTAGTCGAGGGGACTAGCGGCAATGAGCAGTTCTTC
CASSLVEGTSGNEQFF
>TRBD1|TRBJ1-5|TRBV6-6|few
TGTGCCAGCAGCCCGGGACAGGGGGTCGGTCAGCCCCAGCATTTT
CASSPGQGVGQPQHF
>-|TRBJ1-1|TRBV19|-
TGTGCCAGTAGCCCAGACAGGACTGAAGCTTTCTTT
CASSPDRTEAFF
>-|TRBJ1-1|TRBV19|-
TGTGCCAGTAGGGAGTCAGCGAGGAACACTGAAGCTTTCTTT
CASRESARNTEAFF
>-|TRBJ2-1|TRBV3-1/TRBV3-2|-
TGTGCCAGCAGCCACCTAGAGGCCTACAATGAGCAGTTCTTC
CASSHLEAYNEQFF
>TRBD2|TRBJ2-7|TRBV3-1/TRBV3-2|-
TGTGCCAGCAGCCAAGGACTAGCGGGTTACGAGCAGTACTTC
CASSQGLAGYEQYF
>-|TRBJ2-6|TRBV7-9|once
TGTGCCAGCAGCCACCCCGGCAGGGAAACTGGGGCCAACGTCCTGACTTTC
CASSHPGRETGANVLTF
>TRBD2|TRBJ2-1|TRBV15|-
TGTGCCACCAGCAGAACTAGCGGGAGCTACAATGAGCAGTTCTTC
CATSRTSGSYNEQFF
>-|TRBJ2-3|TRBV3-1/TRBV3-2|-
TGTGCCAGCAGCCCCGGACTGAGCACAGATACGCAGTATTTT
CASSPGLSTDTQYF
>TRBD2|TRBJ2-7|TRBV10-3|-
TGTGCTTCAGGACTAGCGGGAGAATACGAGCAGTACTTC
CASGLAGEYEQYF
>TRBD2|TRBJ2-5|TRBV18|-
TGTGCCACCGTCCCCCCTAGCGGGAGTCGGGAGACCCAGTACTTC
CATVPPSGSRETQYF
>TRBD2|TRBJ2-7|TRBV5-1|once
TGCGCCAGCAGCTTTACTAGCGGCTACGAGCAGTACTTC
CASSFTSGYEQYF
>TRBD1|TRBJ1-3|TRBV18|-
TGTGCCAGCTCACCGGGGACAGGGAACTCTGGAAACACCATATATTTT
CASSPGTGNSGNTIYF
>TRBD2|TRBJ2-1|TRBV24-1|-
TGTGCCACCAGTGATTCTACGGGAGGGTTGGATGAGCAGTTCTTC
CATSDSTGGLDEQFF